The 17 T cell receptor beta chains below all came from one sample that was sequenced in a study of blood T cells in healthy people across ages. Combining a sample-barcoded 5' primer with a J-beta primer mix, a second PCR ran for about 6 to 11 cycles. TCRdb itself ran the 5' RACE reads through MiXCR, one entry per CDR3 protein. Here the sample spans approximately 350,000 distinct CDR3 sequences, 45% to 65% being singletons. The sample taken for sequencing was blood. Every receptor here comes from a man aged 60 to 75 in good health.

The chain joins TRBV7-2 to TRBJ2-7; D is undetermined. The length of the CDR3 is 13 residues. Germline CDR1 and CDR2: SGHTA and FQGNSA. The V and J ends lost 5 bases and 5 bases respectively, with 13 bases between them. In DNA form, the CDR3 reads TGTGCCAGCAGCAGACGACCGACAAACGAGCAGTACTTC. Translating it yields CASSRRPTNEQYF.

This sequence joins TRBV20-1 and TRBJ2-3; TRBD2 aligns across 8 bases. CDR1 DFQATT and CDR2 SNEGSKA come from the germline V gene (reference sequence). The CDR3 has 16 residues. Trimming at V came to 5 bases and at J to 0 bases, leaving 10 bases not matched to a gene. The CDR3 region is CSALGVLAASTDTQYF. As DNA, the CDR3 is TGCAGTGCTCTTGGTGTACTAGCGGCTAGCACAGATACGCAGTATTTT.

The V gene is TRBV14, the J gene TRBJ1-2; TRBD1 matches 7 bases. V shed 1 base, J shed 2 bases, and the junction held 4 bases outside the gene matches. CDR3 size: 15 residues. Germline V CDR1 and CDR2: SGHDN, FVKESK. The CDR3 DNA reads as TGTGCCAGCAGCCAAGGGGACAGTGGGAACTATGGCTACACCTTC. Amino acid sequence: CASSQGDSGNYGYTF.

The V gene is TRBV7-2, the J gene TRBJ2-3, with D maybe TRBD1 (5 bases). The CDR3 contains 14 residues. V was cut by 2 bases and J by 6 bases, with 12 bases left in between. Germline lookup yields CDR1 SGHTA and CDR2 FQGNSA. The CDR3 loop is CASSLRRDADTQYF. The CDR3 nucleotides read TGTGCCAGCAGCTTACGCAGGGATGCCGATACGCAGTATTTT.

This clonotype has a handful of counts. The gene calls are TRBV5-1 and TRBJ2-1; 8 bases align to TRBD1. Germline V gene data show CDR1 as SGHRS and CDR2 as YFSETQ. The CDR3 totals 15 residues. Losses at the gene ends were 0 bases for V and 9 bases for J; bases not matched to a gene: 8. CDR3 residues: CASSLGPQGAREQFF. For the CDR3, the DNA is TGCGCCAGCAGCTTGGGTCCCCAGGGGGCGCGTGAGCAGTTCTTC. The full variable domain, its missing parts supplied by reference TRBV5-1 and TRBJ2-1, is KAGVTQTPRYLIKTRGQQVTLSCSPISGHRSVSWYQQTPGQGLQFLFEYFSETQRNKGNFPGRFSGRQFSNSRSEMNVSTLELGDSALYLCASSLGPQGAREQFFGPGTRLTVL.

This chain links TRBV5-1 with TRBJ2-7; 8 bases are a match to TRBD1. This CDR3 comprises 16 residues. After removal of 0 bases from V and 5 bases from J, the junction contained 10 bases not matched to a gene. Per the germline V gene, CDR1 is SGHRS and CDR2 is YFSETQ. The DNA of the CDR3 is TGCGCCAGCAGCTTGGAGGGACAGGCCTCATCCCACGAGCAGTACTTC. Protein: CASSLEGQASSHEQYF.

This clonotype was detected only a few times. The chain joins TRBV12-3 or TRBV12-4 to TRBJ2-7, with 7 bases lining up with TRBD1. The CDR3 extends over 14 amino acids. J gave up 1 base and V 5 bases, and 5 bases lay outside the gene matches. The CDR3: CASSPNRGSYEQYF. The CDR3 DNA reads as TGTGCCAGCAGTCCCAACAGGGGTTCCTACGAGCAGTACTTC.

V gene TRBV6-6 combines with J gene TRBJ2-1; D is perhaps TRBD1 (8 bases). Germline V gives CDR1 MNHNY, CDR2 SVGAGI (reference sequence). V was shortened by 5 bases and J by 3 bases, with 17 bases between the two germline ends. CDR3 length: 16 amino acids. The CDR3 nucleotides read TGTGCCAGCAGTCCGACAGGGGACTATGGCTACAATGAGCAGTTCTTC. Protein sequence: CASSPTGDYGYNEQFF.

Regarding this clonotype: This may be a read error: a much more frequent sequence differs by one nucleotide. The chain uses TRBV7-9 and TRBJ2-1; D gene ambiguous. CDR3 length: 12 residues. V was trimmed by 7 bases and J by 8 bases, leaving 12 bases between them. The V gene's germline CDR1 is SEHNR and CDR2 FQNEAQ (reference sequence). The CDR3 region has the DNA TGTGCCAGCACCCTAGGGTACGATGAGCAGTTCTTC. Its translation: CASTLGYDEQFF.

This clonotype showed up just once. V and J are TRBV2 and TRBJ2-4; D call uncertain. Deletions cut 2 bases from V and 13 bases from J, with 18 bases between. Germline V gene lookup returns CDR1 SNHLY and CDR2 FYNNEI. This CDR3 is 14 amino acids long. Written as DNA, the CDR3 is TGTGCCAGCAGTGAAAGTGGGGTTAGTCTAACCCAGTACTTC. This codes for CASSESGVSLTQYF.

The chain has TRBV20-1 and TRBJ2-1, with D possibly being TRBD2 (6 bases). In germline, CDR1 is DFQATT, CDR2 SNEGSKA (reference sequence). The V and J ends lost 0 bases and 8 bases respectively, with 20 bases between them. This CDR3 contains 16 residues. CDR3 nucleotides: TGCAGTGCTAGAGATCCTACGGAGGGAAAGATGCATGAGCAGTTCTTC. Protein: CSARDPTEGKMHEQFF.

This clonotype was seen more than once but under ten times. Here the CDR3 reads CASSLGETGYFRGYTF. Written as DNA, the CDR3 is TGTGCCAGCAGTTTAGGAGAGACAGGGTATTTCCGTGGCTACACCTTC. The chain couples TRBV12-3 or TRBV12-4 to TRBJ1-2, with 7 bases aligning to TRBD1. The CDR3 has 16 residues. V lost 1 base, J lost 7 bases, and 12 bases stayed unmatched.

This rearrangement joins TRBV30 to TRBJ1-1; D ambiguous. Germline V gene sequence: CDR1 GTSNPN, CDR2 SVGIG (reference sequence). The V end lost 2 bases, the J end lost 4 bases, and 11 bases lay between the germline ends. This CDR3 is built from 13 residues. CDR3 sequence reads: CAWSQTLGTEAFF. CDR3 nucleotide sequence: TGTGCCTGGAGTCAAACCTTAGGCACTGAAGCTTTCTTT. Drawing the rest from reference TRBV30 and TRBJ1-1, the complete variable domain is SQTIHQWPATLVQPVGSPLSLECTVEGTSNPNLYWYRQAAGRGLQLLFYSVGIGQISSEVPQNLSASRPQDRQFILSSKKLLLSDSGFYLCAWSQTLGTEAFFGQGTRLTVV.

The chain couples TRBV12-3 or TRBV12-4 to TRBJ1-6; 7 nucleotides agree with TRBD1. The CDR3 loop spans 14 amino acids. Trimming took 6 bases from V and 5 from J; bases not matched to a gene: 4. The CDR3 DNA reads as TGTGCCAGCAGCCACGGGACAGATAATTCACCCCTCCACTTT. Protein: CASSHGTDNSPLHF.

There are many counts of this clonotype. The rearrangement uses TRBV10-3 and TRBJ2-3, with 8 nucleotides matching TRBD2. This CDR3 contains 16 residues. Germline values: CDR1 ENHRY, CDR2 SYGVKD. With V trimmed by 0 bases and J by 3 bases, 5 bases remained unmatched. In DNA form, the CDR3 reads TGTGCCATCAGTGAGTCTCCGGGGGGGAGGACAGATACGCAGTATTTT. Encoded protein: CAISESPGGRTDTQYF.

The table lists this clonotype with a few counts. This chain uses TRBV20-1 with TRBJ2-7; D is undetermined. Germline loops: CDR1 DFQATT, CDR2 SNEGSKA (reference sequence). Trimming removed 6 bases from V and 0 bases from J, with 12 bases in between. The CDR3 contains 13 residues. CDR3 sequence reads: CSAPRDGSYEQYF. CDR3 in DNA: TGCAGTGCCCCCCGAGACGGCTCCTACGAGCAGTACTTC.

This clonotype was detected a few times. This chain links TRBV5-1 with TRBJ2-5, with unresolved D. CDR1 is SGHRS, CDR2 YFSETQ, per germline. CDR3 length equals 14 residues. V was cut by 4 bases and J by 4 bases, with 14 bases left in between. The CDR3 loop is CASSPITSRETQYF. The DNA of the CDR3 is TGCGCCAGCAGCCCGATTACGAGCAGAGAGACCCAGTACTTC.